These 3 T cell receptor beta chains came from one sample sequenced in a study of cytomegalovirus exposure and HLA in healthy donors. This PCR relied on a set of 60 Vbeta primers and 13 Jbeta primers. Some clones are missing from TCRdb's copy, which holds only in-frame ones; the method was immunoSEQ multiplex PCR. Of 280,000 or so clones listed, approximately 90% are singletons. Sequencing was carried out using PBMCs. Receptors originate from a woman aged 18 to 35 in good health and CMV-seronegative.

The chain joins TRBV6-4 to TRBJ2-3, with TRBD2 identical over 8 bases. The V segment lost 6 bases and the J segment 2 bases; nucleotides outside the gene matches: 7. This CDR3 is 15 amino acids long. Germline V gives CDR1 MRHNA, CDR2 SNTAGT. CDR3 protein: CASRDSGEPTDTQYF. The CDR3 coding sequence is TGTGCCAGCAGGGATAGCGGGGAGCCCACAGATACGCAGTATTTT.

This clone appeared a single time. The chain carries TRBV5-1 and TRBJ1-4, with unresolved D. The CDR3 extends over 15 amino acids. The V gene's germline CDR1 is SGHRS and CDR2 YFSETQ. V gave up 3 bases and J gave up 8 bases, with 17 bases separating them. The CDR3 loop is CASSSMGIREEKLFF. The CDR3 DNA sequence: TGCGCCAGCAGCTCCATGGGCATCCGGGAGGAAAAACTGTTTTTT. Based on the CDR3 plus reference TRBV5-1 and TRBJ1-4, the full variable domain is KAGVTQTPRYLIKTRGQQVTLSCSPISGHRSVSWYQQTPGQGLQFLFEYFSETQRNKGNFPGRFSGRQFSNSRSEMNVSTLELGDSALYLCASSSMGIREEKLFFGSGTQLSVL.

On this clone itself: The sample holds other DNA sequences that translate to the same CDR3. The gene calls are TRBV2 and TRBJ2-1; the D gene is possibly TRBD2 (5 bases). V lost 0 bases and J lost 1, with 13 bases in between. The CDR3 has 17 residues. Germline CDR1 reads SNHLY; CDR2 reads FYNNEI. The CDR3 DNA follows: TGTGCCAGCAGTGAAGCCCCCAGCGCGGGTTCCTACAATGAGCAGTTCTTC. Translation gives CASSEAPSAGSYNEQFF.